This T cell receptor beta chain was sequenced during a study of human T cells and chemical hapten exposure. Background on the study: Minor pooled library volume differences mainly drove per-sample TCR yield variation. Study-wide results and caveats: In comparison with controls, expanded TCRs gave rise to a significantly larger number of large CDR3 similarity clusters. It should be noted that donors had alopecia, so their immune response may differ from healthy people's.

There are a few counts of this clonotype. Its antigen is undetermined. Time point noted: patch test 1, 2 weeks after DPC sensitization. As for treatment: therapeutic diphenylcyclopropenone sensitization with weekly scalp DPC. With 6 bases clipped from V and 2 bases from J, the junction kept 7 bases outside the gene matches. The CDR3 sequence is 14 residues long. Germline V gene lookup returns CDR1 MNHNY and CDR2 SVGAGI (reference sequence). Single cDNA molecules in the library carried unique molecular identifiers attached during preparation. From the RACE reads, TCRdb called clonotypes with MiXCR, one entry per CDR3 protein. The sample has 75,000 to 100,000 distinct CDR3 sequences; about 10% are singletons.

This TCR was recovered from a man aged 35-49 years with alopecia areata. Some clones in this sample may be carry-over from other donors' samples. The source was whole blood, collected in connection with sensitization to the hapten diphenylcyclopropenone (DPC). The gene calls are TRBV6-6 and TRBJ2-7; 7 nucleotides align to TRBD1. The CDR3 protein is CASSRGQGAYEQYV. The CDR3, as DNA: TGTGCCAGCAGCCGTGGGCAGGGGGCCTACGAGCAGTACGTC.